The 3 T cell receptor beta chains given below trace back to one sample, sequenced in a study of shared clonotypes between healthy human individuals (TCRdb year 2020). The method behind the library was the immunoSEQ multiplex PCR assay. TCRdb mirrors the immuneACCESS table, restricted to in-frame sequences. Some clones are absent from its copies; in checked studies, under half trace to an unresolved V gene, and the reason for the others is unknown. Within this sample are under 850,000 clones, with 72% of them counted one time only. Of the sample, less than 2% is held by the ten largest clones. The sample taken for sequencing was memory CD4+ T cells sorted from blood. Sample cell subset or site, as interpreted from the label and publication: CD45RA-negative fraction. All receptors come from a woman in her 30s in good health.

The chain combines TRBV29-1 with TRBJ1-5; D may be TRBD1 (5 bases). The CDR3 extends over 15 amino acids. From germline, CDR1 is SQVTM and CDR2 ANQGSEA. V lost 6 bases and J lost 1, with 16 bases in between. The CDR3 is CSVRWGGASNQPQHF. In nucleotides, the CDR3 is TGCAGCGTCCGGTGGGGCGGCGCGAGCAATCAGCCCCAGCATTTT.

The rearrangement joins TRBV13 to TRBJ2-3; 11 nucleotides agree with TRBD2. The ends lost 1 base at V and 4 bases at J; junction bases unmatched: 4. CDR1 and CDR2 from the germline V gene are PRHDT and FYEKMQ (reference sequence). This CDR3 has 16 residues. CDR3 in DNA: TGTGCCAGCAGCTTAGCACTAGCGGGAGCTTCAGATACGCAGTATTTT. Translating gives CASSLALAGASDTQYF.

This chain links TRBV6-6 with TRBJ1-2; a possible D gene is TRBD1 (5 bases). V was trimmed by 0 bases and J by 7 bases, leaving 18 bases between them. The length of the CDR3 is 16 residues. Germline lookup yields CDR1 MNHNY and CDR2 SVGAGI (reference sequence). The CDR3 is CASSYSMGHGDRGYTF. The CDR3 nucleotides are TGTGCCAGCAGTTACTCGATGGGGCACGGGGATCGTGGCTACACCTTC.